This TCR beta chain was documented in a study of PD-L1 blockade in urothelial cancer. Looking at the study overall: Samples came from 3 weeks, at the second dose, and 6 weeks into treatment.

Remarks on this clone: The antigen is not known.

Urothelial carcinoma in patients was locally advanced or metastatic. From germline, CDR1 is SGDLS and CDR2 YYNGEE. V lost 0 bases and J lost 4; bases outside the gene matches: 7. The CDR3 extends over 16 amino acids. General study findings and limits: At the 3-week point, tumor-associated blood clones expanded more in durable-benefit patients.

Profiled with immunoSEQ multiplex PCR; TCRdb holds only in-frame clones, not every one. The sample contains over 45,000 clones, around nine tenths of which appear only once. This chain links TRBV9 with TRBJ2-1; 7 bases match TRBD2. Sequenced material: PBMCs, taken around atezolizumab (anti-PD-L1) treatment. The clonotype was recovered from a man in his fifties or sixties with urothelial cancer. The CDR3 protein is CASSVGRGSIYNEQFF. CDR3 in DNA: TGTGCCAGCAGCGTAGGGCGGGGGAGTATTTACAATGAGCAGTTCTTC.